This T cell receptor (beta chain) was found in a study of blood T cell repertoires in COVID-19. This CDR3 is 15 amino acids long. V was pared by 0 bases and J by 0 bases, with 11 bases between. Germline CDR1 is GTSNPN and CDR2 is SVGIG (reference sequence). Profiled with immunoSEQ multiplex PCR; TCRdb holds only in-frame clones, not every one. The repertoire holds 250,000 to 300,000 clones, with approximately 91% as singletons. Sequencing used PBMCs or T cells enriched from blood (not recorded which). The receptor's source is a human donor in a cohort exposed to, infected with or recovered from COVID-19 (not recorded which). The donor label of this sample is uncertain. The chain couples TRBV30 to TRBJ1-1; perhaps TRBD1 as D (5 bases). The CDR3 sequence: CAWSVRGVVNTEAFF. CDR3 in DNA: TGTGCCTGGAGTGTACGGGGGGTTGTGAACACTGAAGCTTTCTTT.